These T cell receptor beta chains were read from a single sample in a study of post-analysis software for immune sequencing data. TCRdb redid the calling of the PCR reads with MiXCR, one entry per CDR3 protein. This sample yields 650,000 to 850,000 distinct CDR3 sequences, of which roughly 50% are seen a single time; approximately 4.3% belongs to the top ten. Sequencing was done on a sample of blood. The receptor source for this set is a girl aged 5 to 17 with multiple sclerosis. CDR3s include the opening cysteine and the closing phenylalanine or tryptophan. A D gene is named only where the DNA matches it firmly. Clone size appears in some rows only: once, few, many, or a class for an expanded clone.

v_gene	j_gene	abundance	d_gene	CDR3nt	CDR3aa
TRBV6-5	TRBJ2-7	few	TRBD1	TGTGCCAGCAGGAAGGACAGGTGGTACGAGCAGTACTTC	CASRKDRWYEQYF
TRBV5-1	TRBJ2-6	NA	NA	TGCGCCAGCAGCTATAGCGAGAATAGCGCCCACGTCCTGACTTTC	CASSYSENSAHVLTF
TRBV5-1	TRBJ1-5	few	NA	TGCGCCAGCAGCTTCACCGCAGGAAGCAATCAGCCCCAGCATTTT	CASSFTAGSNQPQHF
TRBV27	TRBJ1-4	NA	NA	TGTGCCAGCAGTTTGGGGACTGGAGAAAAACTGTTTTTT	CASSLGTGEKLFF
TRBV29-1	TRBJ1-5	NA	NA	TGCAGCGTTGTCCCGTCCGGAGGTAGCAATCAGCCCCAGCATTTT	CSVVPSGGSNQPQHF
TRBV20-1	TRBJ2-3	NA	TRBD2	TGCAGTGCTAGTCCTCAAGGCGGGGGAAGAACAGATACGCAGTATTTT	CSASPQGGGRTDTQYF
TRBV12-3/TRBV12-4	TRBJ2-4	few	NA	TGTGCCAGCAGTGCGCCCGGAGAAAACATTCAGTACTTC	CASSAPGENIQYF
TRBV29-1	TRBJ2-3	few	TRBD1	TGCAGCGTTGAACCGTCCCGGGACAGGTTAGATACGCAGTATTTT	CSVEPSRDRLDTQYF
TRBV5-1	TRBJ2-1	few	NA	TGCGCCAGCAGCTTGGCACCTATAGCTAACAATGAGCAGTTCTTC	CASSLAPIANNEQFF
TRBV12-3/TRBV12-4	TRBJ2-1	NA	TRBD2	TGTGCCTGCACCAAAGATGGGCGGGGGGGTAACAATGAGCAGTTCTTC	CACTKDGRGGNNEQFF
TRBV3-1	TRBJ2-6	NA	NA	TGTGCCAGCAGCCAAAAGCCGGCAGGCGTCTCTGGGGCCAACGTCCTGACTTTC	CASSQKPAGVSGANVLTF
TRBV3-1	TRBJ2-1	NA	TRBD1	TGTGCCAGCAGCCAAGTCACAGGGGTACGCGATGAGCAGTTCTTC	CASSQVTGVRDEQFF
TRBV20-1	TRBJ2-1	few	TRBD1	TGCAGTGCTTTGGACAGGAGCTCCTACAATGAGCAGTTCTTC	CSALDRSSYNEQFF
TRBV5-1	TRBJ2-7	many	NA	TGTGCCAGCAGTGTCCAGGGTTACGAGCAGTACTTC	CASSVQGYEQYF
TRBV9	TRBJ2-5	NA	NA	TGTGCCAGCAGCATGGGCGTCCCAGAGACCCAGTACTTC	CASSMGVPETQYF
TRBV20-1	TRBJ2-4	few	NA	TGCAGTGCTAGAATCACGGCCAAAAACATTCAGTACTTC	CSARITAKNIQYF
TRBV6-4	TRBJ2-1	NA	NA	TGTGCCAGCAGGGCCAGGGGGGGCGATGAGCAGTTCTTC	CASRARGGDEQFF
TRBV4-1	TRBJ2-7	NA	TRBD2	TGCGCCAGCAGCCAAGGTCCCAGCGGGAGTTCCCACGAGCAGTACTTC	CASSQGPSGSSHEQYF
TRBV9	TRBJ2-1	NA	NA	TGTGCCAGCAGCGTAGAGGACAGCAAATACAATGAGCAGTTCTTC	CASSVEDSKYNEQFF
TRBV7-6	TRBJ2-7	few	TRBD1	TGTGCCAGCAGCCCTGCCGGGACAGGGATCTTCTCCTACGAGCAGTACTTC	CASSPAGTGIFSYEQYF
TRBV29-1	TRBJ2-1	NA	NA	TGCAGCGTTGAATTGTGGCGGGCCTACAATGAGCAGTTCTTC	CSVELWRAYNEQFF
TRBV7-2	TRBJ2-7	NA	TRBD2	TGTGCCAGCAGCTCAGCGGGGGGGCCGTTCGAGCAGTACTTC	CASSSAGGPFEQYF
TRBV29-1	TRBJ2-4	NA	NA	TGCAGCGTTGGAAGGGAGAAGTACATTCAGTACTTC	CSVGREKYIQYF
TRBV5-1	TRBJ2-7	NA	TRBD1	TGCGCCAGCAGCCGAACAGGGGGCGTTCTCTACGAGCAGTACTTC	CASSRTGGVLYEQYF
TRBV24-1	TRBJ2-7	NA	NA	TGTGCCACCATCCGCATGAACTACGAGCAGTACTTC	CATIRMNYEQYF
TRBV7-6	TRBJ2-1	few	NA	TGTGCCAGCAGCCCCGGGACATCAGCCCTCTACAATGAGCAGTTCTTC	CASSPGTSALYNEQFF
TRBV12-5	TRBJ2-1	NA	NA	TGTGCTAGTGGTTCGGCGAGCTCCTACAATGAGCAGTTCTTC	CASGSASSYNEQFF
TRBV5-1	TRBJ2-5	NA	NA	TGCGCCAGCAGCACTACCGGATTAAGCTGGGGGGAGCAAGAGACCCAGTACTTC	CASSTTGLSWGEQETQYF
TRBV24-1	TRBJ2-1	NA	TRBD2	TGTGCCACCAGTGACCCTGGACTAGTAGGTGGCAATGAGCAGTTCTTC	CATSDPGLVGGNEQFF
TRBV6-4	TRBJ2-4	NA	TRBD2	TGTGCCAGCAGTGATTACAGCGGGGTCCCAGCCAAAAACATTCAGTACTTC	CASSDYSGVPAKNIQYF
TRBV29-1	TRBJ2-7	once	TRBD2	TGCAGCGTTGAAGATCTGGCTAGCGGGGCCTACGAGCAGTACTTC	CSVEDLASGAYEQYF
TRBV5-1	TRBJ2-5	NA	NA	TGCGCCAGCAGCGAAACTGGAGCAGTGGAGACCCAGTACTTC	CASSETGAVETQYF
TRBV4-1	TRBJ1-3	NA	NA	TGCGCCAGCAGCCGAGAACAGGGAACTGGAAACACCATATATTTT	CASSREQGTGNTIYF
TRBV4-2	TRBJ2-5	NA	TRBD2	TGTGCCAGCAGCCCGATGCTAGCGGGACCGGGGGAGACCCAGTACTTC	CASSPMLAGPGETQYF
TRBV2	TRBJ2-1	NA	NA	TGTGCCAGCAGTCTCAGGTTCAATGAGCAGTTCTTC	CASSLRFNEQFF
TRBV20-1	TRBJ2-3	NA	TRBD2	TGCAGTCCCCTGGCTAGCGGGAGGGTAGATACGCAGTATTTT	CSPLASGRVDTQYF
TRBV6-5	TRBJ1-1	NA	NA	TGTGCCCGCAGGTCGAGAAGGAACACTGAAGCTTTCTTT	CARRSRRNTEAFF
TRBV9	TRBJ1-2	NA	NA	TGTGCCAGCAGCGTAGGAGTACAGGGAAACTATGGCTACACCTTC	CASSVGVQGNYGYTF
TRBV29-1	TRBJ2-7	few	NA	TGCAGCGTTGAAGAAAGAGGACAGTTCTACGAGCAGTACTTC	CSVEERGQFYEQYF
TRBV7-3	TRBJ2-5	NA	NA	TGTGCCAGCAGCGTCGGGACCCAGTACTTC	CASSVGTQYF
TRBV7-2	TRBJ1-1	NA	NA	TGTGCCAGCAGCCGTTTCGCGGAAGCTTTCTTT	CASSRFAEAFF
TRBV20-1	TRBJ2-1	NA	TRBD2	TGCAGTGCTAGAATCCGACCTAGCGGGAGTATTAATGAGCAGTTCTTC	CSARIRPSGSINEQFF
TRBV7-9	TRBJ1-2	NA	NA	TGTGCCAGCAGCGCGTACAGGGTAAATGGCTACACCTTC	CASSAYRVNGYTF
TRBV7-9	TRBJ2-5	few	TRBD1	TGTGCCAGCAGCCTCGAACTATCCGGGACAGGGTTTCTGGAGACCCAGTACTTC	CASSLELSGTGFLETQYF
TRBV6-5	TRBJ1-6	NA	NA	TGTGCCAGCAGTTACGAGAGAGACTACTCACCCCTCCACTTT	CASSYERDYSPLHF
TRBV20-1	TRBJ2-4	NA	NA	TGCAGTGCTAGAGATCTTCTGAGTGTGGACATTCAGTACTTC	CSARDLLSVDIQYF
TRBV20-1	TRBJ2-4	NA	TRBD1	TGCAGTGCCCCGGTACAGGGGGGATACATTCAGTACTTC	CSAPVQGGYIQYF
TRBV15	TRBJ2-5	few	NA	TGTGCCACCAGCAGAGGCAGGATGGAGACCCAGTACTTC	CATSRGRMETQYF
TRBV12-3/TRBV12-4	TRBJ1-1	once	NA	TGTGCCACCCACACCAGGGACGGCCGGAACACTGAAGCTTTCTTT	CATHTRDGRNTEAFF
TRBV25-1	TRBJ2-7	NA	TRBD1	TGTGCCAGCGGTTCCCTTCGGGACAGGGAAAAGCAGTACTTC	CASGSLRDREKQYF
TRBV9	TRBJ2-3	few	TRBD1	TGTGCCAGCAGCGTAGTGGGACAGGGCGTTGATACGCAGTATTTT	CASSVVGQGVDTQYF